This entry describes one T cell receptor (beta chain). Its matching antigen is unknown. Sequenced material consisted of expressed TCRB transcripts (all of the isolated RNA was reverse transcribed). Profiled with immunoSEQ multiplex PCR; TCRdb holds only in-frame clones, not every one. The table has some 700,000 clones, roughly 13% seen once; the top ten hold about 0.02%. The sample originates from a study of beta chain features in type 1 diabetes. Study as a whole: The samples had around 100 million sorted cells examined in all.

Study-wide results and caveats: Researchers report that Type 1 diabetes patients had moderately but significantly shorter TCRB CDR3s across all four CD4+ subsets.

The V end was cut by 4 bases, the J end by 14 bases, with 28 bases between. The CDR3 loop spans 17 amino acids. In germline, CDR1 is SGDLS, CDR2 YYNGEE. Source material: naive CD4+ T cells from blood. This clonotype was sampled from a man in his late teens or twenties with type 1 diabetes. The chain combines TRBV9 with TRBJ1-6; no reliable D call. CDR3 bases: TGTGCCAGCAGCTTTATCCTCTTCGAGGGCCCACGGGAGACCCTCCACTTT. This gives the protein CASSFILFEGPRETLHF.